These 10 T cell receptor beta chains were all obtained from the same sample, sequenced in a study of regulatory dendritic cells for organ transplantation. Only in-frame clones appear in the TCRdb table, and some are missing; sequencing was by immunoSEQ multiplex PCR. The sample carries 5,500 to 7,000 clones, around 60% recorded once. The material sequenced was memory CD8+ T cells from blood. The subset here: CD45RO+ memory T cells. The source is a human donor in good health.

The sample holds a few counts of this clone. This chain joins TRBV7-9 and TRBJ2-1, with 7 bases lining up with TRBD2. V lost 5 bases, J lost 4 bases, and 8 bases stayed unmatched. Germline CDR1 and CDR2: SEHNR and FQNEAQ (reference sequence). The CDR3 consists of 15 residues. The CDR3 loop reads CASSGSLAVYNEQFF. The CDR3 region has the DNA TGTGCCAGCAGCGGCAGCCTAGCGGTGTACAATGAGCAGTTCTTC.

This clone is classed as large. Within the sample, other DNA sequences also encode this same CDR3. The V gene is TRBV6-5, the J gene TRBJ1-2; D might be TRBD1 (6 bases). This CDR3 is 15 amino acids long. The V and J ends lost 3 bases and 4 bases respectively, with 15 bases between them. Germline values: CDR1 MNHEY, CDR2 SVGAGI. This CDR3 is CASSYGTRTGYGYTF. The CDR3 DNA sequence: TGTGCCAGCAGTTATGGGACACGGACGGGCTATGGCTACACCTTC.

The chain has TRBV7-8 and TRBJ2-5, with 10 bases aligning to TRBD1. CDR1 is SGHVS, CDR2 FQNEAQ, per germline. J lost 1 base, V lost 1 base, and 6 bases had no gene match. CDR3 size: 17 residues. The CDR3 DNA is TGTGCCAGCAGCTTAGTGGACCGGACAGGGGGCCAAGAGACCCAGTACTTC. Protein product: CASSLVDRTGGQETQYF.

The genes are TRBV7-8 and TRBJ2-5, with a possible D match to TRBD1 (6 bases). Deletions cut 1 base from V and 2 bases from J, with 14 bases between. The CDR3 spans 16 residues. CDR1 and CDR2 (germline): SGHVS, FQNEAQ. CDR3 in DNA: TGTGCCAGCAGCTTAGTTCCTCTAGGGGGACAAGAGACCCAGTACTTC. This gives the protein CASSLVPLGGQETQYF.

DNA for the CDR3: TGTGCCAGCAGTCCCGGGGAGGAGAACTATGGCTACACCTTC. Translated: CASSPGEENYGYTF. This rearrangement joins TRBV6-5 to TRBJ1-2; D is uncertain. With 5 bases removed from V and 2 bases from J, the gap between germline ends came to 12 bases. This CDR3 has 14 amino acids. The germline V gene has CDR1 MNHEY and CDR2 SVGAGI.

The DNA for the CDR3 is TGTGCCAGCAGCGTATCAGGGAATATCGGTGGCTACACCTTC. Translation gives CASSVSGNIGGYTF. V usage is TRBV9 and J usage is TRBJ1-2; possible D gene TRBD1, 5 bases. V was trimmed by 1 base and J by 7 bases, leaving 14 bases between them. Germline CDR1 and CDR2: SGDLS and YYNGEE. The CDR3 is made up of 14 amino acids.

V usage is TRBV19 and J usage is TRBJ1-4; D gene unclear. This CDR3 has 15 residues. CDR1 and CDR2 from the germline V gene are LNHDA and SQIVND (reference sequence). The CDR3 bases are TGTGCAGTAGTACCCCACGAGCCCGGGAGGGAAAAACTGTTTTTT. Protein: CAVVPHEPGREKLFF. Looking up the rest from reference TRBV19 and TRBJ1-4 gives the full variable domain: DGGITQSPKYLFRKEGQNVTLSCEQNLNHDAMYWYRQDPGQGLRLIYYSQIVNDFQKGDIAEGYSVSREKKESFPLTVTSAQKNPTAFYLCAVVPHEPGREKLFFGSGTQLSVL.

This clone occurred once. The rearrangement links TRBV7-8 to TRBJ2-1; TRBD2 matches at 12 bases. The CDR3 runs to 18 residues. V lost 5 bases, J lost 0 bases, and 8 bases stayed unmatched. Germline V gene sequence: CDR1 SGHVS, CDR2 FQNEAQ. In nucleotides, the CDR3 is TGTGCCAGCAGCCTGACTAGCGGGGGCGATAGCTCCTACAATGAGCAGTTCTTC. Its translation: CASSLTSGGDSSYNEQFF.

This chain joins TRBV6-5 and TRBJ1-5; TRBD1 is a possible D gene (6 bases). The CDR3 sequence is 12 residues long. CDR1 and CDR2 (germline): MNHEY, SVGAGI. V lost 6 bases and J 8 bases, leaving 11 bases between the germline ends. DNA for the CDR3: TGTGCCAGCAGCATACAGGGAAAGCCCCAGCATTTT. Amino acids: CASSIQGKPQHF.

This sequence joins TRBV4-1 and TRBJ1-2; 8 bases are a match to TRBD1. Trimming at V came to 3 bases and at J to 5 bases, leaving 5 bases not matched to a gene. The CDR3 consists of 14 residues. The V gene's germline CDR1 is MGHRA and CDR2 YSYEKL. CDR3 bases: TGCGCCAGCAGCCAGCAGGGGGCGGGGTATGGCTACACCTTC. Residues: CASSQQGAGYGYTF.